This T cell receptor (beta chain) was sequenced for a study of T cells in Graves' hyperthyroidism and ophthalmopathy. General study results and limits: Classification by a 13 V-J model distinguished ophthalmopathy from stable hyperthyroidism.

Using RNA transcripts as the source, TCR beta CDR3 regions were amplified. A set of HTBI primers served as the primers for a first-round RT-PCR of the TCR CDR3. Each CDR3 protein is one row after TCRdb ran MiXCR on the multiplex PCR reads. This sample has over 650,000 distinct CDR3 sequences, with less than 20% found just once. This CDR3 spans 13 amino acids. Trimming removed 7 bases at V and 4 bases at J, with 13 bases between. Germline loops: CDR1 MNHNS, CDR2 SASEGT. This clonotype has only a few counts. Its antigen remains unidentified. Any patient presenting with uncontrolled infection, other autoimmune disease, pregnancy or lactation was left out.

Sequencing was performed on blood. The chain recombines TRBV6-1 with TRBJ1-2; D unclear. This clonotype was obtained from a man between 18 and 35 years old with Graves' hyperthyroidism. CDR3 protein: CASMGADVYGYTF. The CDR3 DNA is TGTGCCAGCATGGGAGCAGACGTCTATGGCTACACCTTC.